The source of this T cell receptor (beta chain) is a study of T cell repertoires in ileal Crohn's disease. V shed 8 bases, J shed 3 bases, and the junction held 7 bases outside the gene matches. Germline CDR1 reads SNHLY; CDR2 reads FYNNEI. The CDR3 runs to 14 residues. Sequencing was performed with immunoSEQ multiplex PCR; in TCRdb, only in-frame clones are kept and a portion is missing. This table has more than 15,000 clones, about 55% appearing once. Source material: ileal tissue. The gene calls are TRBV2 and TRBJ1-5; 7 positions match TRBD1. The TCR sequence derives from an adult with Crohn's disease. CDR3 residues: CASGGTVLNQPQHF. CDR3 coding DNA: TGTGCCAGCGGTGGGACAGTTCTCAATCAGCCCCAGCATTTT.